This TCR beta chain was recovered during a study of T cells in Graves' hyperthyroidism and ophthalmopathy. Study overall: Peripheral blood was secured at the point of initial diagnosis, before any treatment.

When ophthalmopathy did not progress within 18 months, Graves' hyperthyroidism was considered stable. Orbital computed tomography and thyroid ultrasound, together with serum TRAb and thyroxine and clinical symptoms, were used for diagnoses. The source material, RNA transcripts, was used to amplify TCR beta CDR3 regions. The TCR CDR3 was amplified in a first-round RT-PCR using the HTBI primer set. One entry per CDR3 protein, called by TCRdb with MiXCR from the multiplex PCR reads. The sample records 800,000 or so distinct CDR3 sequences, 38% being singletons. With regard to this clonotype: Its antigen is unknown.

Overall study findings and caveats: A model of 13 V-J pairs discriminated ophthalmopathy from stable hyperthyroidism.

This CDR3 has 13 amino acids. V was shortened by 3 bases and J by 3 bases, with 9 bases between the two germline ends. Germline CDR1 is SGHDN and CDR2 is FVKESK. The receptor was isolated from a man aged 18 to 30 with Graves' hyperthyroidism. The material sequenced was blood. The V call is TRBV14, the J call TRBJ2-7, with D possibly TRBD2 on 6 matching bases. The chain's CDR3 is CASSHGGYYEQYF. Written as DNA, the CDR3 is TGTGCCAGCAGCCACGGGGGATACTACGAGCAGTACTTC.